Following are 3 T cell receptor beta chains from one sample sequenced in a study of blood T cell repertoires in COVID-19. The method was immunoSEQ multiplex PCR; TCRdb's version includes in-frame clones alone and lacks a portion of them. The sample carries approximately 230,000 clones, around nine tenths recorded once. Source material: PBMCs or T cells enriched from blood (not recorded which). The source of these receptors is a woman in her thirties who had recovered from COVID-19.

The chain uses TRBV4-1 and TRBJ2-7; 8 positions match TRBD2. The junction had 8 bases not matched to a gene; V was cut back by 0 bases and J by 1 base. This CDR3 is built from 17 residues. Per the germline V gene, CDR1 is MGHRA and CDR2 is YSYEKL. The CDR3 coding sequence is TGCGCCAGCAGCCAAGAATTCGGCGGGAGGCTATCCTACGAGCAGTACTTC. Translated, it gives CASSQEFGGRLSYEQYF.

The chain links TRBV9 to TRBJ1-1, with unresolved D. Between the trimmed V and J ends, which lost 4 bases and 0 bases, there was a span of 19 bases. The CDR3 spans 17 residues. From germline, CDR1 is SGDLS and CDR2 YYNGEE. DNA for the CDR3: TGTGCCAGCAGCCCTCCTAGAGGGAGAGAAATGAACACTGAAGCTTTCTTT. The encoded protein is CASSPPRGREMNTEAFF.

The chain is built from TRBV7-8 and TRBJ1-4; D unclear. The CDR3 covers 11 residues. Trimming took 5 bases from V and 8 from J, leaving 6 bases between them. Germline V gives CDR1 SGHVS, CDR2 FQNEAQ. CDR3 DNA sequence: TGTGCCAGCAGCGTGGCAGAAAAACTGTTTTTT. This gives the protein CASSVAEKLFF. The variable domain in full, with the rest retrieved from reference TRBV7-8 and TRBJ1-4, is GAGVSQSPRYKVAKRGQDVALRCDPISGHVSLFWYQQALGQGPEFLTYFQNEAQLDKSGLPSDRFFAERPEGSVSTLKIQRTQQEDSAVYLCASSVAEKLFFGSGTQLSVL.